These T cell receptor beta chains were read from a single sample in a study of human T cells and chemical hapten exposure. MiXCR was run by TCRdb on the RACE reads, yielding one entry per CDR3 protein. The sample contains about 65,000 distinct CDR3 sequences, around 6.3% of which appear only once. The sequencing input was whole blood. These TCRs come from a female donor in good health. Some clones in this sample may be carry-over from other donors' samples. Each CDR3 is given with its conserved first and last residue. D genes are given only for firm matches. Where a row states a size, it is once, few, many or the class of an expanded clone; other rows omit it.

few,TRBV27,TRBJ2-7,-,TGTGCCAGCAGTTTGCGAGGGTTCGGGTCCTACGAGCAGTACTTC,CASSLRGFGSYEQYF
many,TRBV6-1,TRBJ2-1,TRBD1,TGTGCCAGCAGCAGAACGACAGGGGTTGAAGGGGCCGGGCAGTTCTTC,CASSRTTGVEGAGQFF
many,TRBV4-1,TRBJ1-3,-,TGCGCCAGCAGCCAAGATAGGGTACCGGGACCTAGGGATAACACCATATATTTT,CASSQDRVPGPRDNTIYF
few,TRBV5-1,TRBJ2-7,-,TGCGCCAGCAGCCCATGGTCGGCGGGGGAGCAGTACTTC,CASSPWSAGEQYF
many,TRBV28,TRBJ2-7,TRBD1,TGTGCCAGCACAGGGGGCAGGACCTACGAGCAGTACTTC,CASTGGRTYEQYF
few,TRBV3-1,TRBJ1-2,-,TGTGCCAGCAGCCAAAAAATCGGGGACCGTTATGGCTACACCTTC,CASSQKIGDRYGYTF
-,TRBV28,TRBJ1-1,-,TGTGCCAGCAGTGGCGCAGGGGACACTGAAGCTTTCTTT,CASSGAGDTEAFF
few,TRBV4-1,TRBJ1-2,-,TGCGCCAGCAGCCAAGACGGCACGGGTGTCTATGGCTACACCTTC,CASSQDGTGVYGYTF
many,TRBV28,TRBJ1-5,-,TGTGCCAGCAGTTTCGTTCAGGGGTTGAGCAATCAGCCCCAGCATTTT,CASSFVQGLSNQPQHF
-,TRBV3-1,TRBJ2-7,TRBD2,TGTGCCAGCAGCCAACTAGCGGGAGACGAGCAGTACTTC,CASSQLAGDEQYF
many,TRBV7-9,TRBJ2-7,-,TGTGCCAGCAGCGCTAGCGCCTACGAGCAGTACTTC,CASSASAYEQYF
many,TRBV27,TRBJ1-4,TRBD1,TGTGCCAGCAGACCGACAGGGGGGTGGCCAACTAATGAAAAACTGTTTTTT,CASRPTGGWPTNEKLFF
many,TRBV4-1,TRBJ2-2,TRBD1,TGCGCCAGCAGCCAGGCAACCGGACAGGGAACCGGGGAGCTGTTTTTT,CASSQATGQGTGELFF
few,TRBV20-1,TRBJ2-6,TRBD1,TGCAGTGCTCTCCCTCTTCCGGGACAGAGATTGTCCTTAGGGGCCAACGTCCTGACTTTC,CSALPLPGQRLSLGANVLTF
-,TRBV12-3/TRBV12-4,TRBJ2-3,TRBD1,TGTGCCAGCAATGGGGACAGGGCCGGCACAGATACGCAGTATTTT,CASNGDRAGTDTQYF
-,TRBV28,TRBJ2-6,-,TGTGCCAGCAGTTTATTAGCCGGGGCCAACGTCCTGACTTTC,CASSLLAGANVLTF
-,TRBV7-2,TRBJ1-5,TRBD1,TGTGCCAGCAGCTTAGAGGGCCAGGGGGTTCAGCCCCAGCATTTT,CASSLEGQGVQPQHF
many,TRBV24-1,TRBJ2-3,TRBD1,TGTGCCACCATGGGCAGGGGGCCCACAGATACGCAGTATTTT,CATMGRGPTDTQYF
-,TRBV7-9,TRBJ2-7,-,TGTGCCAGCAGCTTAGGCAGGATATACGAGCAGTACTTC,CASSLGRIYEQYF
few,TRBV25-1,TRBJ2-5,TRBD1,TGTGCCAGCAGTGAATCGGTGACAGGGTTCCAAGAGACCCAGTACTTC,CASSESVTGFQETQYF
-,TRBV19,TRBJ2-7,TRBD2,TGTGCCAGTAGTATGGAGACTAGCGGACCTTCCTACGAGCAGTACTTC,CASSMETSGPSYEQYF
many,TRBV15,TRBJ1-5,-,TGTGCCACCAGCAGAGATATGTCCGCGGGTCAGCCCCAGCATTTT,CATSRDMSAGQPQHF
many,TRBV6-2/TRBV6-3,TRBJ2-7,-,TGTGCCAGCAGACGCGGGACGCCGAGCTCCTACGAGCAGTACTTC,CASRRGTPSSYEQYF
few,TRBV5-6,TRBJ2-3,-,TGTGCCAGCAGCTTTGACGGGAGTCACCCGACAGATACGCAGTATTTT,CASSFDGSHPTDTQYF
few,TRBV5-6,TRBJ2-4,-,TGTGCCAGCAGCTTGGGACAGATAGCCAAAAACATTCAGTACTTC,CASSLGQIAKNIQYF
many,TRBV27,TRBJ2-5,TRBD2,TGTGCCAGCAGTTTAGGGCCGACAGCGGGAGTTGAGACCCAGTACTTC,CASSLGPTAGVETQYF
many,TRBV5-1,TRBJ2-6,-,TGCGCCAGCAGCTCATCCTACTCTGGGGCCAACGTCCTGACTTTC,CASSSSYSGANVLTF
many,TRBV11-2,TRBJ1-1,-,TGTGCCAGCAGCCATGGGGGTACTGAAGCTTTCTTT,CASSHGGTEAFF
many,TRBV30,TRBJ1-2,-,TGTGCCTGGAGTGCAGGGAATGGCTACACCTTC,CAWSAGNGYTF
many,TRBV10-3,TRBJ2-3,TRBD1,TGTGCCATCAGGCCGGGACAGGGAAGGGGTTCTAGCACAGATACGCAGTATTTT,CAIRPGQGRGSSTDTQYF
-,TRBV9,TRBJ2-1,TRBD1,TGTGCCAGCAGCGTAGAACAGGGGCCTTACAATGAGCAGTTCTTC,CASSVEQGPYNEQFF
many,TRBV6-4,TRBJ2-2,-,TGTGCCAGCAGTGAGCAGGGGGGGAACACCGGGGAGCTGTTTTTT,CASSEQGGNTGELFF
few,TRBV2,TRBJ2-3,-,TGTGCCAGCAGAGCAGCAGATACGCAGTATTTT,CASRAADTQYF
many,TRBV2,TRBJ1-1,-,TGTGCCAGCACCTACACTGAAGCTTTCTTT,CASTYTEAFF
many,TRBV7-2,TRBJ2-3,-,TGTGCCAGCAGCTTAGCGTCCCGATCAGATACGCAGTATTTT,CASSLASRSDTQYF
many,TRBV27,TRBJ2-4,TRBD2,TGTGCCAGCAGTCCGGGACTAGCGGGCTACCTAGCCAAAAACATTCAGTACTTC,CASSPGLAGYLAKNIQYF
-,TRBV20-1,TRBJ1-4,-,TGCAGTGCTAGAGCCGGGGAAGAAAAACTGTTTTTT,CSARAGEEKLFF
many,TRBV29-1,TRBJ2-7,TRBD1,TGCAGCGCCGTTTCCCCGGGACAGGGATACGAGCAGTACTTC,CSAVSPGQGYEQYF
many,TRBV30,TRBJ2-5,TRBD2,TGTGCCTGGAGTGCTCTGCTAGCGGGAGACGGCCGGGGAGAGACCCAGTACTTC,CAWSALLAGDGRGETQYF
few,TRBV7-2,TRBJ2-7,TRBD2,TGTGCCAGCAGCTTGGCTAGCGGGAGCCCCTCCTACGAGCAGTACTTC,CASSLASGSPSYEQYF
few,TRBV28,TRBJ1-2,-,TGTGCCAGCAGGAGCACCCAAGATGGCTACACCTTC,CASRSTQDGYTF
many,TRBV29-1,TRBJ2-3,TRBD2,TGCAGCGTTGAAAGAGAACGGTTCGCTAGCGGCCTCACAGATACGCAGTATTTT,CSVERERFASGLTDTQYF
many,TRBV6-2/TRBV6-3,TRBJ2-6,-,TGTGCCAGCAGTTATGCTTACGCAGAGGGCATCTCTGGGGCCAACGTCCTGACTTTC,CASSYAYAEGISGANVLTF
many,TRBV20-1,TRBJ2-3,TRBD2,TGCAGTGCTAGAGCACCCAGCGGGAGCTTTATCGGGGCATACCACCATACGCAGTATTTT,CSARAPSGSFIGAYHHTQYF
many,TRBV29-1,TRBJ2-1,-,TGCAGCGTTGTCCTAAGCGGTGAGCAGTTCTTC,CSVVLSGEQFF
many,TRBV2,TRBJ1-5,-,TGTGCCAGCAGTCCCGGGGCACCACCCCACAATCAGCCCCAGCATTTT,CASSPGAPPHNQPQHF
many,TRBV27,TRBJ1-2,-,TGTGCCAGCAAAACGGGGGTAGGAGGCTACACCTTC,CASKTGVGGYTF
few,TRBV10-1,TRBJ2-5,-,TGCGCCAGCAGTGAGTTCGGCACGGGGAAAGAGACCCAGTACTTC,CASSEFGTGKETQYF
few,TRBV19,TRBJ1-6,TRBD1,TGTGCCAGTAGCGGACAGGGGGCTTCACCCCTCCACTTT,CASSGQGASPLHF
-,TRBV14,TRBJ2-7,TRBD2,TGTGCCAGCAGCCAAGATACCGGGAGGGGGTACGAGCAGTACTTC,CASSQDTGRGYEQYF
few,TRBV27,TRBJ1-4,-,TGTGCCAGCAGGGGGGAGGGGAAGGCAACTAATGAAAAACTGTTTTTT,CASRGEGKATNEKLFF
many,TRBV20-1,TRBJ2-7,-,TGCAGTGCTAGAATACGGCCAGCAGAGCAGTACTTC,CSARIRPAEQYF
many,TRBV12-3/TRBV12-4,TRBJ1-6,-,TGTGCCAGCAGTGGACAGTCGAGATCACCCCTCCACTTT,CASSGQSRSPLHF